This T cell receptor beta chain was identified in a study of shared T cell receptors in the human thymus (dated by TCRdb to about 2021). As for the study more broadly: The study examined how self-reactive, shared T-cell receptor alpha chains are generated in the human thymus.

Relative to germline, V is missing 2 bases and J is missing 2 bases, with 7 bases of the junction outside any gene match. In the germline V gene (reference sequence), CDR1 corresponds to MNHEY and CDR2 to SMNVEV. Spanning cysteine to phenylalanine, the CDR3 consists of 16 amino acids. Only the CDR3 region is kept as DNA, spanning 48 bases read in frame from base 1. Note on this clone: Its cognate antigen has yet to be identified. No per-base quality is available; no much larger clone lies one base away.

Libraries came from the immunoSEQ multiplex PCR assay. What TCRdb holds here is the immuneACCESS table cut down to in-frame rearrangements. Part of the clones is not present; checked against another copy, under half of the missing clones reflect an unresolved V gene, and the others are unexplained. The sample includes hundreds of thousands of clones, with about 89% observed a single time. Clones ranked in the top ten supply roughly 0.0086% of the sample. These records were also assigned to another study, of human thymus T cells. That second publication adds: In Finland, the donors were immunologically healthy infants who were having open corrective cardiac surgery for congenital heart defects. Thymus tissue was obtained as surgical resects removed during corrective cardiac surgery. Usage of V and J gene segments appeared to be biased in both the thymic and the peripheral blood repertoires. Highly overlapping thymic TCR repertoires among unrelated individuals were reported in the related research. TCR alpha and beta repertoires from roughly 8 infant thymus samples and a few related peripheral blood samples were characterized in the study. The cohort included about 6 male and a couple of female infants, with donor ages spanning 7 to 244 days. Thymocytes were released mechanically from tissue and stored at -70 °C as pellets of roughly 9-31 million cells. A QIAsymphony instrument was used to extract genomic DNA from frozen cell pellets. The immunoSEQ multiplex PCR assay was used to amplify the TCRB and TCRAD loci from a standardized amount of quality-controlled genomic DNA. The amplicons covered the V(D)J region and were long enough to include the CDR3 and to identify the V and J genes. The amplicons were sequenced on an Illumina platform via the commercial immunoSEQ service. Primer bias and sequencing errors were corrected as previously described, and TCRAD and TCRB definitions were based on the IMGT database. Repertoires were analysed with immunoSEQ Analyzer 3.0 and VDJTools, covering basic statistics, V/J segment usage, diversity estimates, rarefaction and pairwise overlap. Diversity was estimated with Chao1, ChaoE, Efron-Thisted, Shannon and inverse Simpson indices, and also on datasets down-sampled to the smallest sample. Repertoire overlap was assessed by strict matching of CDR3 nucleotide sequence, V gene and J gene, and clustering was done by Jaccard-based multidimensional scaling. On average, roughly 810,000 unique TCRB clonotypes were obtained from thymus samples, compared with about 84,000 from blood samples.

The receptor was derived from a boy under three years old with a congenital heart defect. Donor details come from another sample of the same person, matched by shared clones. Material for sequencing was thymocytes. The rearranged segments are TRBV27 and TRBJ2-3, and 7 bases in between align with TRBD1. The encoded CDR3 is CASSLRGLKFTDTQYF. In nucleotide form, the sequence is TGTGCCAGCAGTTTAAGGGGGCTTAAATTCACAGATACGCAGTATTTT.